These 24 T cell receptor beta chains were sequenced from one sample in a study of cytomegalovirus exposure and HLA in healthy donors. It was with 60 Vbeta and 13 Jbeta primers that the PCR ran. Using immunoSEQ multiplex PCR, the repertoire was profiled, and TCRdb retains in-frame clones only, with some absent. There are tens of thousands of clones in the sample; 60% to 80% occur only once, and about 15% lies in the top ten. The specimen sequenced was PBMCs. These receptors originate from a woman aged 50 to 60 in good health and CMV-seropositive.

The chain couples TRBV6-1 to TRBJ2-5, with 7 bases that match TRBD2. TRBJ2-7 matches the DNA end more closely, so the J call is doubtful. This CDR3 contains 17 residues. From germline, CDR1 is MNHNS and CDR2 SASEGT. CDR3 DNA sequence: TGTGCCAGCAGTGAAAGGGAGGGGTGGGACTCGCCCTACGAGCAGTACTTC. Its protein is CASSEREGWDSPYEQYF.

Concerning this clone: Its ends do not fully match the called genes, so a read error is possible. J is TRBJ1-2 and V is TRBV4-1, with D maybe TRBD1 (5 bases). Germline CDR1 reads MGHRA; CDR2 reads YSYEKL. The length of the CDR3 is 16 residues. CDR3 DNA sequence: TGCGCCAGCAGCCAACCGAGAGCGTCAAGGGGAGGAATTATCGCCTTC. Residues: CASSQPRASRGGIIAF.

The chain employs TRBV7-8 and TRBJ2-2; D perhaps matches TRBD1 (6 bases). The CDR3 totals 13 residues. Germline V CDR1 and CDR2: SGHVS, FQNEAQ. Trimming removed 6 bases at V and 4 bases at J, with 9 bases between. This CDR3 is CASRRQVTGELFF. The CDR3, as DNA: TGTGCCAGCAGACGACAGGTCACCGGGGAGCTGTTTTTT.

This clone has only one observation. Here the CDR3 reads CASSSQGTEAFF. CDR3 DNA sequence: TGTGCCAGCAGCTCACAGGGAACTGAAGCTTTCTTT. The chain uses TRBV5-4 and TRBJ1-1; a weak D match, TRBD1 (6 bases). V was shortened by 3 bases and J by 5 bases, with 8 bases between the two germline ends. The CDR3 runs 12 residues. From germline, CDR1 is SGHNT and CDR2 YYREEE (reference sequence).

The V and J genes are TRBV10-3 and TRBJ2-7; the match to TRBD1 covers 7 bases. With V trimmed by 3 bases and J by 4 bases, 6 bases remained unmatched. In germline, CDR1 is ENHRY, CDR2 SYGVKD. This CDR3 is 14 amino acids long. The CDR3 DNA reads TGTGCCATCAGTGATTACAGGGACAGTTACGAGCAGTACTTC. This gives the protein CAISDYRDSYEQYF.

This chain joins TRBV6-1 and TRBJ2-6; possible D gene TRBD2, 6 bases. Trimming took off 1 base at V and 2 bases at J, with 6 bases between the two ends. Germline V CDR1 and CDR2: MNHNS, SASEGT. CDR3 size: 15 residues. CDR3 residues: CASSEGRAGANVLTF. The CDR3 DNA sequence: TGTGCCAGCAGTGAAGGGAGGGCTGGGGCCAACGTCCTGACTTTC.

The chain uses TRBV19 and TRBJ1-1, with 8 bases that match TRBD1. The CDR3 is 13 residues long. Germline V gene data show CDR1 as LNHDA and CDR2 as SQIVND (reference sequence). Trimming cost V 8 bases and J 5 bases; bases outside gene matches: 7. The CDR3 region has the DNA TGTGCCAGTTCCGGCAGGGGGCAAACTGAAGCTTTCTTT. This translates into CASSGRGQTEAFF.

The gene calls are TRBV5-8 and TRBJ2-5, with a possible D match to TRBD2 (5 bases). The CDR3 loop spans 13 amino acids. V was cut by 4 bases and J by 13 bases, with 20 bases left in between. Germline CDR1 is SGHTS and CDR2 is YDEGEE. CDR3 amino acids: CASSPTGVARRYF. The CDR3 nucleotides read TGTGCCAGCAGCCCGACCGGGGTAGCCCGGCGGTACTTC.

The rearrangement joins TRBV18 to TRBJ2-2; 7 positions agree with TRBD1. There are 16 residues in the CDR3. V was clipped by 1 base and J by 1 base; unmatched bases: 3. Germline V gene lookup returns CDR1 KGHSH and CDR2 LQKENI. In nucleotides, the CDR3 is TGTGCCAGCTCACCACGGACAGGCGGGAACACCGGGGAGCTGTTTTTT. It specifies CASSPRTGGNTGELFF. Supplemented by reference TRBV18 and TRBJ2-2, the full variable domain reads NAGVMQNPRHLVRRRGQEARLRCSPMKGHSHVYWYRQLPEEGLKFMVYLQKENIIDESGMPKERFSAEFPKEGPSILRIQQVVRGDSAAYFCASSPRTGGNTGELFFGEGSRLTVL.

This clone was recorded a few times. The chain is built from TRBV11-2 and TRBJ2-1; 9 bases are a match to TRBD1. The CDR3 runs to 12 residues. CDR1 is SGHAT, CDR2 FQNNGV, per germline. The J segment lost 15 bases and the V segment lost 5 bases, leaving 8 bases of the junction unmatched. The CDR3 coding sequence is TGTGCCAGCAGCGAAACAGGGGGACAGGGGTTCTTC. It is translated as CASSETGGQGFF. Based on the CDR3 plus reference TRBV11-2 and TRBJ2-1, the full variable domain is EAGVAQSPRYKIIEKRQSVAFWCNPISGHATLYWYQQILGQGPKLLIQFQNNGVVDDSQLPKDRFSAERLKGVDSTLKIQPAKLEDSAVYLCASSETGGQGFFGPGTRLTVL.

The chain joins TRBV5-8 to TRBJ2-1, with D uncertain. V dropped 7 bases and J dropped 6 bases, with 5 bases sitting between them. Germline CDR1 SGHTS, CDR2 YDEGEE. The CDR3 length is 10 residues. The CDR3 loop reads CASSGNEQFF. CDR3 in DNA: TGTGCCAGCTCAGGCAATGAGCAGTTCTTC.

This rearrangement joins TRBV19 to TRBJ1-4; D uncertain. The CDR3 is 11 amino acids. Germline V gives CDR1 LNHDA, CDR2 SQIVND (reference sequence). Trimming removed 5 bases from V and 10 bases from J, with 8 bases in between. CDR3 region: CASSDRGKLFF. In DNA form, the CDR3 reads TGTGCCAGTAGTGACCGAGGAAAACTGTTTTTT.

The chain recombines TRBV5-1 with TRBJ1-1; D gene ambiguous. V lost 0 bases and J 7 bases, leaving 13 bases between the germline ends. This CDR3 has 14 residues. The germline CDR1 and CDR2 sequences are SGHRS and YFSETQ. In nucleotides, the CDR3 is TGCGCCAGCAGCTTGGCCGCTTGGAGGAGTGAAGCTTTCTTT. Its translation: CASSLAAWRSEAFF.

The J gene is TRBJ2-3, the V gene TRBV10-2, with 9 bases aligning to TRBD2. Per germline, CDR1 WSHSY and CDR2 SAAADI. Trimming cost V 4 bases and J 6 bases; bases outside gene matches: 17. There are 18 residues in the CDR3. DNA of the CDR3: TGCGCCAGCAGTGGAAGTAGCGGGAGCTTGGGACACTCCGATACGCAGTATTTT. Residues: CASSGSSGSLGHSDTQYF.

The chain has TRBV28 and TRBJ2-7; 8 bases line up with TRBD1. CDR3 length: 16 residues. Losses at the gene ends were 4 bases for V and 3 bases for J; bases not matched to a gene: 11. Germline values: CDR1 MDHEN, CDR2 SYDVKM. The CDR3 loop is CASSSIRQGSVYEQYF. Written as DNA, the CDR3 is TGTGCCAGCAGTTCCATCCGACAGGGGAGTGTCTACGAGCAGTACTTC. The variable domain in full, with the rest retrieved from reference TRBV28 and TRBJ2-7, is DVKVTQSSRYLVKRTGEKVFLECVQDMDHENMFWYRQDPGLGLRLIYFSYDVKMKEKGDIPEGYSVSREKKERFSLILESASTNQTSMYLCASSSIRQGSVYEQYFGPGTRLTVT.

V gene TRBV5-5 combines with J gene TRBJ2-5; D is unclear. V lost 4 bases to trimming and J lost 0 bases, with 7 bases between them. The germline gives CDR1 SGHKS, CDR2 YYEKEE (reference sequence). This CDR3 spans 13 amino acids. The CDR3: CASSPNYQETQYF. In DNA form, the CDR3 reads TGTGCCAGCAGCCCGAACTACCAAGAGACCCAGTACTTC.

This clone was detected only a few times. The V gene is TRBV2, the J gene TRBJ1-3; D uncertain. CDR3 length: 15 amino acids. Germline lookup yields CDR1 SNHLY and CDR2 FYNNEI. The ends were cut back, 1 base at V and 5 bases at J, with 12 bases in the middle. CDR3 DNA: TGTGCCAGCAGTGAAGATTGGCGGCTTCGAAACACCATATATTTT. Encoded protein: CASSEDWRLRNTIYF.

V and J are TRBV19 and TRBJ1-2; D ambiguous. The ends were cut back, 0 bases at V and 2 bases at J, with 4 bases in the middle. This CDR3 is built from 13 residues. CDR1 is LNHDA, CDR2 SQIVND, per germline (reference sequence). CDR3 region: CASSIDRNYGYTF. CDR3 nucleotides: TGTGCCAGTAGTATAGACAGAAACTATGGCTACACCTTC.

The chain employs TRBV28 and TRBJ2-7, with 15 bases fitting TRBD2. This CDR3 is 16 amino acids long. In germline, CDR1 is MDHEN, CDR2 SYDVKM. J gave up 5 bases and V 8 bases, and 10 bases lay outside the gene matches. As DNA, the CDR3 is TGTGCCAGCCCTCCCCGGGGACTAGCGGGGGGCCACGAGCAGTACTTC. It yields the protein CASPPRGLAGGHEQYF. Looking up the rest from reference TRBV28 and TRBJ2-7 gives the full variable domain: DVKVTQSSRYLVKRTGEKVFLECVQDMDHENMFWYRQDPGLGLRLIYFSYDVKMKEKGDIPEGYSVSREKKERFSLILESASTNQTSMYLCASPPRGLAGGHEQYFGPGTRLTVT.

This chain joins TRBV28 and TRBJ2-7, with D possibly matching TRBD1 (5 bases). This CDR3 spans 14 amino acids. Between the trimmed V and J ends, which lost 2 bases and 2 bases, there was a span of 10 bases. Germline-derived CDR1 and CDR2 are MDHEN and SYDVKM. CDR3 nucleotides: TGTGCCAGCAGTTTAGAATGGGGCCCCTACGAGCAGTACTTC. It translates to CASSLEWGPYEQYF.

This clone has only a few counts. The chain joins TRBV11-3 to TRBJ1-1; D perhaps matches TRBD1 (5 bases). The CDR3 has 14 residues. The V end was cut by 1 base, the J end by 1 base, with 7 bases between. From germline, CDR1 is SGHNT and CDR2 YENEEA. The CDR3, as DNA: TGTGCCAGCAGCTTAGCAGGACAGAACACTGAAGCTTTCTTT. This encodes CASSLAGQNTEAFF.

The chain couples TRBV4-2 to TRBJ2-3; the D gene is possibly TRBD1 (5 bases). Germline V gene data show CDR1 as LGHNA and CDR2 as YNFKEQ. The CDR3 has 14 amino acids. The ends were cut back, 0 bases at V and 2 bases at J, with 6 bases in the middle. CDR3 residues: CASSQDRATDTQYF. The DNA of the CDR3 is TGTGCCAGCAGCCAAGACAGGGCCACAGATACGCAGTATTTT.

This clone was recorded only once. The chain couples TRBV13 to TRBJ2-1; D is ambiguous. The CDR3 covers 17 residues. Germline V lookup: CDR1 PRHDT, CDR2 FYEKMQ (reference sequence). V dropped 5 bases and J dropped 1 base, with 18 bases sitting between them. The CDR3 DNA sequence: TGTGCCAGCAGCCCCTTTCTCTCTAGAAGGTCCTACAATGAGCAGTTCTTC. It is translated as CASSPFLSRRSYNEQFF. Filled out from reference TRBV13 and TRBJ2-1, the complete variable domain reads AAGVIQSPRHLIKEKRETATLKCYPIPRHDTVYWYQQGPGQDPQFLISFYEKMQSDKGSIPDRFSAQQFSDYHSELNMSSLELGDSALYFCASSPFLSRRSYNEQFFGPGTRLTVL.

The genes are TRBV7-9 and TRBJ1-4; possibly TRBD1 for D (6 bases). In germline, CDR1 is SEHNR, CDR2 FQNEAQ (reference sequence). The CDR3 has 18 amino acids. The V and J ends lost 1 base and 0 bases respectively, with 15 bases between them. The CDR3 sequence: CASSLENPGQTTNEKLFF. The CDR3, as DNA: TGTGCCAGCAGCTTAGAGAATCCCGGACAGACAACTAATGAAAAACTGTTTTTT.